This TCR beta chain comes out of a study of blood T cell repertoires in COVID-19 (dated by TCRdb to 2019 to 2021). A note on the overall study: Samples from collaborators originated in the United States, Italy and Spain and spanned both the acute and convalescent phases of COVID-19. The material from the prospective study consisted of cDNA or gDNA derived from T cells, B-cell-depleted T cells, or PBMCs. Subjects who had been exposed to COVID-19, were actively infected with it, or had recovered from it provided the deeply sampled blood TCRbeta repertoires that made up the dataset. The repertoires were made available in a free public database intended to serve as a resource for research on the immune response to SARS-CoV-2. The samples were drawn from two sources: the first 160 participants of the ongoing ImmuneRACE study, and 1,254 subjects contributed by 6 global collaborators. The sample metadata nearly always contained a de-identified subject ID, COVID-19 status, age in years and sex. Where available, HLA class I and class II types were taken from metadata supplied by the sample provider and were not determined by assay-based typing. On the study overall, not on this receptor specifically: The quantity of clinical and demographic metadata differed by source and by participant and was supplied without curation.

The trim is 2 bases for V and 0 bases for J, with a gap of 10 bases between the germline ends. For CDR1 and CDR2, the germline V gene lists SGHTA and FQGNSA. Reading from cysteine to phenylalanine, the CDR3 counts 15 amino acids. Just the 45-base CDR3 DNA is kept, in frame starting at base 1. Whole blood was collected in K2EDTA tubes by collaborating institutions according to the institutions' own protocols. For TCRbeta analysis, collaborators shipped samples as frozen whole blood, isolated PBMCs, or DNA extracted from either of those sample types. Concerning this clone: Its binding antigen is unknown. Per-base quality was not reported, and no clone a single base away is much larger than it.

TCRbeta CDR3 regions were amplified from genomic DNA by means of the immunoSEQ Assay, a bias-controlled multiplex PCR. Concerning the study's data processing: Nucleated cell counts per sample were estimated from amplification of reference gene primers within the assay. To quantify the absolute abundance of each unique TCRbeta CDR3 rearrangement, sequence reads were collapsed and filtered. For each sample, productive Simpson clonality was calculated as the square root of Simpson's diversity index across productive rearrangements. TCRdb limited this immuneACCESS table to in-frame rearrangements with V and J called. A share of clones is missing; checked studies link under half to unresolved V genes, and the rest is unexplained. V, J and clone size are taken as reported in that table, and D and trimming were inferred from the DNA itself. The sample yields about 130,000 clones; 70% to 85% were counted once. Roughly 15% of the sample lies in the top ten.

This sequence uses TRBV7-2 and TRBJ1-1; no D gene call is confident. This TCR was recovered from a woman aged 45 to 65 with acute or convalescent COVID-19. Sample: peripheral blood. The encoded CDR3 is CASSLLGLMNTEAFF. The nucleotide sequence is given as TGTGCCAGCAGCTTATTAGGACTGATGAACACTGAAGCTTTCTTT.